One sample yielded the 20 T cell receptor beta chains listed below, sequenced in a study of shared clonotypes between healthy human individuals. The repertoire was sequenced with immunoSEQ multiplex PCR; TCRdb's copy has only in-frame clones and lacks some. Of 1,100,000 or so clones in the sample, 75% to 80% were seen once. The source material was memory CD4+ T cells from PBMCs. Regarding subset: CD45RA-negative fraction. These receptors all come from a man younger than 30 in good health. Some clones in this sample may be carry-over from other donors' samples.

This rearrangement joins TRBV2 to TRBJ2-1; 8 positions agree with TRBD1. Looked up from germline, CDR1 is SNHLY and CDR2 is FYNNEI. Germline trimming cut 4 bases from V and 2 bases from J; bases unmatched to any gene: 4. The CDR3 is made up of 15 amino acids. Here the CDR3 reads CASSVDRGAYNEQFF. CDR3 nucleotide sequence: TGTGCCAGCAGTGTAGACAGGGGTGCCTACAATGAGCAGTTCTTC.

The genes are TRBV12-5 and TRBJ2-1, with D tentatively TRBD1 or TRBD2 (6 bases each). V lost 1 base to trimming and J lost 0 bases, with 16 bases between them. This CDR3 is built from 18 residues. CDR1 LGHNT and CDR2 FRNRAP come from the germline V gene. The CDR3 sequence is CASGLALLGGGSYNEQFF. The CDR3 region has the DNA TGTGCTAGTGGTTTGGCACTACTAGGGGGAGGCTCCTACAATGAGCAGTTCTTC. The whole variable domain, filled in from reference TRBV12-5 and TRBJ2-1, reads DARVTQTPRHKVTEMGQEVTMRCQPILGHNTVFWYRQTMMQGLELLAYFRNRAPLDDSGMPKDRFSAEMPDATLATLKIQPSEPRDSAVYFCASGLALLGGGSYNEQFFGPGTRLTVL.

V is TRBV19 and J is TRBJ1-1, with 8 positions matching TRBD1. This CDR3 has 16 amino acids. Germline V gene data show CDR1 as LNHDA and CDR2 as SQIVND (reference sequence). V lost 4 bases and J lost 5; bases outside the gene matches: 12. CDR3 nucleotides: TGTGCCAGTAGTACGCGGACAGGGCGGGCGGTAACTGAAGCTTTCTTT. This codes for CASSTRTGRAVTEAFF.

The CDR3 sequence: CASSQVSDSQETQYF. CDR3 sequence (DNA): TGCGCCAGCAGCCAAGTTTCAGACAGCCAAGAGACCCAGTACTTC. J is TRBJ2-5 and V is TRBV4-3; perhaps TRBD1 as D (5 bases). From germline, CDR1 is LGHNA and CDR2 YSLEER. Trimming shortened V by 1 base and J by 1 base, and 10 bases separated the two germline ends. CDR3 length: 15 amino acids.

This sequence joins TRBV27 and TRBJ1-5; the D is unclear. CDR1 and CDR2 from the germline V gene are MNHEY and SMNVEV (reference sequence). This CDR3 region has 12 residues. The V end lost 6 bases, the J end lost 4 bases, and 7 bases lay between the germline ends. The chain's CDR3 is CASSRPNQPQHF. CDR3 DNA: TGTGCCAGCAGCCGACCGAATCAGCCCCAGCATTTT.

The chain uses TRBV7-2 and TRBJ1-1; unclear D gene. This CDR3 has 14 amino acids. The V and J ends lost 1 base and 3 bases respectively, with 9 bases between them. Looked up from germline, CDR1 is SGHTA and CDR2 is FQGNSA. The CDR3 region is CASSLDITYTEAFF. The CDR3 coding sequence is TGTGCCAGCAGCTTAGATATAACGTACACTGAAGCTTTCTTT.

This chain connects TRBV11-3 to TRBJ2-1; 8 bases fit TRBD1. CDR1 SGHNT and CDR2 YENEEA come from the germline V gene. V lost 5 bases and J lost 6; bases outside the gene matches: 6. CDR3 length: 14 residues. The DNA for the CDR3 is TGTGCCAGCAGCGGACACAGGGGGGCCAATGAGCAGTTCTTC. It encodes CASSGHRGANEQFF.

This chain connects TRBV18 to TRBJ2-7, with TRBD2 matching 13 bases. Looked up from germline, CDR1 is KGHSH and CDR2 is LQKENI. The CDR3 is 14 residues long. Trimming cost V 6 bases and J 5 bases; bases outside gene matches: 4. CDR3 DNA sequence: TGTGCCAGCTCTCGGACTAGCGGGAGTGACGAGCAGTACTTC. Protein: CASSRTSGSDEQYF.

This chain joins TRBV28 and TRBJ2-7; 9 nucleotides match TRBD1. J gave up 2 bases and V 6 bases, and 5 bases lay outside the gene matches. Germline V gene lookup returns CDR1 MDHEN and CDR2 SYDVKM. CDR3 length equals 14 residues. The CDR3 DNA is TGTGCCAGCAGGCGACGACAGGGGGCCTACGAGCAGTACTTC. It yields the protein CASRRRQGAYEQYF.

The table lists this clone with a count of one. The chain employs TRBV18 and TRBJ1-2, with 10 bases matching TRBD1. This CDR3 region has 16 residues. Germline CDR1 reads KGHSH; CDR2 reads LQKENI. V gave up 3 bases and J gave up 2 bases; unmatched junction bases: 6. CDR3 region: CASSPTDRGRNYGYTF. The CDR3 DNA sequence: TGTGCCAGCTCACCGACCGACAGGGGGCGGAACTATGGCTACACCTTC.

This clone was recorded only once. Other DNA variants within this sample encode the same CDR3. The rearrangement links TRBV29-1 to TRBJ1-1, with TRBD1 matching over 8 bases. The V gene's germline CDR1 is SQVTM and CDR2 ANQGSEA. V lost 6 bases, J lost 2 bases, and 2 bases stayed unmatched. The length of the CDR3 is 12 residues. The CDR3 here is CSVDRVNTEAFF. The CDR3 nucleotides are TGCAGCGTGGACAGGGTAAACACTGAAGCTTTCTTT.

This chain links TRBV15 with TRBJ2-3; 12 bases line up with TRBD2. Germline V gene lookup returns CDR1 LNHNV and CDR2 YYDKDF (reference sequence). Trimming removed 4 bases from V and 1 base from J; junction bases left unmatched: 3. This CDR3 comprises 16 residues. The CDR3 region is CATSIGLAGRTDTQYF. The CDR3 region has the DNA TGTGCCACCAGCATAGGACTAGCGGGACGCACAGATACGCAGTATTTT.

The count of this clone is one. This chain uses TRBV5-1 with TRBJ2-1; the D gene is possibly TRBD2 (6 bases). There are 15 residues in the CDR3. Germline CDR1 SGHRS, CDR2 YFSETQ. V was cut by 1 base and J by 10 bases, with 18 bases left in between. In DNA form, the CDR3 reads TGCGCCAGCAGCTTGTTACCGGGACTGGGCGGGGAGCAGTTCTTC. This translates into CASSLLPGLGGEQFF.

The genes are TRBV7-2 and TRBJ2-1, with TRBD2 matching 10 bases. Germline lookup yields CDR1 SGHTA and CDR2 FQGNSA. The trim removed 3 bases at V and 9 bases at J, leaving 11 bases unmatched. The CDR3 has 16 residues. The CDR3 reads CASSLGLAFGMGEQFF. The CDR3 DNA follows: TGTGCCAGCAGCTTGGGACTAGCGTTTGGAATGGGTGAGCAGTTCTTC.

V and J are TRBV19 and TRBJ2-7, with 15 nucleotides matching TRBD2. The germline gives CDR1 LNHDA, CDR2 SQIVND (reference sequence). This CDR3 is built from 15 residues. V gave up 4 bases and J gave up 4 bases; unmatched junction bases: 2. The CDR3 loop is CASSSGLAGGYEQYF. The CDR3 coding sequence is TGTGCCAGTAGTAGTGGACTAGCGGGAGGGTACGAGCAGTACTTC.

The chain combines TRBV5-1 with TRBJ2-5; 7 bases align to TRBD2. Looked up from germline, CDR1 is SGHRS and CDR2 is YFSETQ. CDR3 length: 15 residues. V shed 7 bases, J shed 6 bases, and the junction held 15 bases outside the gene matches. CDR3: CASAYRTRDGKTQYF. Written as DNA, the CDR3 is TGCGCCAGCGCTTATCGGACTAGAGACGGGAAGACCCAGTACTTC.

The chain is built from TRBV6-1 and TRBJ2-5, with D uncertain. Germline V lookup: CDR1 MNHNS, CDR2 SASEGT. Trimming removed 4 bases from V and 3 bases from J, with 15 bases in between. CDR3 length equals 15 residues. The CDR3 sequence is CASSGGRLGEETQYF. The CDR3 nucleotides are TGTGCCAGCAGTGGAGGACGGCTTGGGGAAGAGACCCAGTACTTC.

The rearrangement links TRBV20-1 to TRBJ2-7, with 7 bases matching TRBD1. This CDR3 spans 11 amino acids. The germline gives CDR1 DFQATT, CDR2 SNEGSKA (reference sequence). The V gene end was trimmed by 5 bases and the J gene end by 7 bases; junction bases not matched to a gene: 5. CDR3 in DNA: TGCAGTGCTCCCCAGGGACAGGAGCAGTACTTC. This codes for CSAPQGQEQYF.

With regard to this clone: Within the sample, other DNA sequences also encode this same CDR3. The chain employs TRBV7-2 and TRBJ1-2; D may be TRBD1 (5 bases). The germline CDR1 and CDR2 sequences are SGHTA and FQGNSA. The CDR3 loop spans 12 amino acids. The V end lost 1 base, the J end lost 7 bases, and 7 bases lay between the germline ends. The CDR3 is CASSLGQGGYTF. The CDR3 nucleotides read TGTGCCAGCAGCTTAGGTCAGGGTGGCTACACCTTC.

The rearrangement uses TRBV28 and TRBJ2-7, with D perhaps given as TRBD1 or TRBD2 (5 bases each). The V and J ends lost 10 bases and 3 bases respectively, with 19 bases between them. Germline CDR1 MDHEN, CDR2 SYDVKM. There are 14 residues in the CDR3. The CDR3 DNA reads as TGTGCCACCCGGATTGGGGGAGCATACTACGAGCAGTACTTC. Protein: CATRIGGAYYEQYF.